This TCR beta chain was obtained from a study of resident and recirculating memory T cells in vitiligo. CDR1 is SGHNT, CDR2 YYREEE, per germline (reference sequence). J lost 6 bases, V lost 1 base, and 8 bases had no gene match. The CDR3 sequence is 17 residues long. The repertoire was sequenced with immunoSEQ multiplex PCR; TCRdb's copy has only in-frame clones and lacks some. The sample lists 70,000 to 75,000 clones, more than 85% occurring once. J is TRBJ2-3 and V is TRBV5-4, with 13 bases that match TRBD2. The sequence derives from a male donor with vitiligo. The source material was blood. This CDR3 reads CASSLPALAGGRDTQYF. The CDR3 nucleotides are TGTGCCAGCAGCTTGCCCGCACTAGCGGGGGGGAGGGATACGCAGTATTTT.